The 7 T cell receptor beta chains below come from one sample, sequenced in a study of blood T cell repertoires in COVID-19 (dated by TCRdb to about 2020). The library was obtained by the immunoSEQ multiplex PCR assay. What TCRdb holds here is the immuneACCESS table cut down to in-frame rearrangements. Part of the clones is not present; checked against another copy, under half of the missing clones reflect an unresolved V gene, and the others are unexplained. Recorded for this sample are around 87,000 clones; roughly 85% of them occurred a single time. The ten biggest clones cover under 20% of the sample. Sequenced material: peripheral blood. Source of these receptors: a human donor in a cohort sampled during active COVID-19.

The chain joins TRBV7-9 to TRBJ2-7; 12 bases agree with TRBD1. J was trimmed by 5 bases and V by 4 bases; bases with no gene match: 9. Germline V gene data show CDR1 as SEHNR and CDR2 as FQNEAQ (reference sequence). The CDR3 loop spans 16 amino acids. The CDR3 region is CASSWWVGQGAHEQYF. DNA for the CDR3: TGTGCCAGCAGCTGGTGGGTGGGACAGGGGGCTCACGAGCAGTACTTC. Filled out from reference TRBV7-9 and TRBJ2-7, the complete variable domain reads DTGVSQNPRHKITKRGQNVTFRCDPISEHNRLYWYRQTLGQGPEFLTYFQNEAQLEKSRLLSDRFSAERPKGSFSTLEIQRTEQGDSAMYLCASSWWVGQGAHEQYFGPGTRLTVT.

This chain uses TRBV10-1 with TRBJ2-2; D unclear. V was cut by 10 bases and J by 6 bases, with 18 bases left in between. This CDR3 has 14 amino acids. Germline CDR1 WNHNN, CDR2 SYGVQD (reference sequence). This CDR3 is CAITMLRTPGELFF. DNA of the CDR3: TGCGCCATCACAATGCTCCGCACGCCCGGGGAGCTGTTTTTT.

The rearrangement links TRBV19 to TRBJ1-4; 7 bases fit TRBD1. This CDR3 is 15 amino acids long. V shed 5 bases and J 7 bases; nucleotides not matched to a gene: 10. Germline CDR1 and CDR2: LNHDA and SQIVND (reference sequence). CDR3 sequence (DNA): TGTGCCAGTAGTGGAAGACAGGGCTTCGGTGAAAAACTGTTTTTT. This gives the protein CASSGRQGFGEKLFF.

The rearrangement uses TRBV12-3 or TRBV12-4 and TRBJ2-5, with D tentatively TRBD1 (6 bases). With 7 bases removed from V and 5 bases from J, the gap between germline ends came to 14 bases. The CDR3 has 13 residues. The CDR3 bases are TGTGCCAGCAAAATTCAGGGGTGGGAGACCCAGTACTTC. The encoded protein is CASKIQGWETQYF.

The CDR3 is CASSSRTGGGNTIYF. The CDR3 coding sequence is TGTGCCAGCAGCTCGCGGACAGGGGGAGGAAACACCATATATTTT. The gene calls are TRBV9 and TRBJ1-3, with 10 bases matching TRBD1. Germline lookup yields CDR1 SGDLS and CDR2 YYNGEE. With V trimmed by 4 bases and J by 4 bases, 5 bases remained unmatched. The CDR3 sequence is 15 residues long.

V gene TRBV28 combines with J gene TRBJ1-2; TRBD1 aligns across 7 bases. Germline CDR1 MDHEN, CDR2 SYDVKM. Germline trimming cut 5 bases from V and 9 bases from J; bases unmatched to any gene: 6. The CDR3 spans 12 residues. The DNA for the CDR3 is TGTGCCAGCAGTCCCGGACAGGCCCGCTACACCTTC. It yields the protein CASSPGQARYTF.

The CDR3 region is CASRQGGDAYF. The CDR3 nucleotides are TGTGCCAGCAGGCAGGGAGGGGATGCATACTTC. This chain uses TRBV7-9 with TRBJ2-5, with 7 bases lining up with TRBD2. The CDR3 length is 11 residues. V shed 6 bases and J 14 bases; nucleotides not matched to a gene: 9. The V gene's germline CDR1 is SEHNR and CDR2 FQNEAQ (reference sequence).